This T cell receptor (beta chain) was identified in a study of blood T cell repertoires in COVID-19. Turning to the study itself: COVID-19 samples collected from the United States, Italy and Spain covered acute and convalescent phases. Sample material is recorded as cDNA or gDNA derived from T cells, B-cell-depleted T cells, or PBMCs.

Authors' analysis steps: Amplifying reference gene primers gave estimates of nucleated cell counts. Assay used: immunoSEQ multiplex PCR; TCRdb lists only in-frame clones, some missing. Clonal size and the V and J genes are those of that table, whereas D and trimming came from the DNA. The sample contains some 100,000 clones, roughly 90% of which appear only once. Germline values: CDR1 LNHDA, CDR2 SQIVND (reference sequence). Trimming removed 7 bases from V and 6 bases from J, with 19 bases in between. This CDR3 is built from 15 residues. The sample was peripheral blood. The chain joins TRBV19 to TRBJ1-5; D might be TRBD1 (5 bases). This clonotype was obtained from a man aged 70 or older who had recovered from COVID-19. The CDR3, as DNA: TGTGCCAGTACCAAAGGGGCGGGCGGGAGTCAGCCCCAGCATTTT. As protein: CASTKGAGGSQPQHF.